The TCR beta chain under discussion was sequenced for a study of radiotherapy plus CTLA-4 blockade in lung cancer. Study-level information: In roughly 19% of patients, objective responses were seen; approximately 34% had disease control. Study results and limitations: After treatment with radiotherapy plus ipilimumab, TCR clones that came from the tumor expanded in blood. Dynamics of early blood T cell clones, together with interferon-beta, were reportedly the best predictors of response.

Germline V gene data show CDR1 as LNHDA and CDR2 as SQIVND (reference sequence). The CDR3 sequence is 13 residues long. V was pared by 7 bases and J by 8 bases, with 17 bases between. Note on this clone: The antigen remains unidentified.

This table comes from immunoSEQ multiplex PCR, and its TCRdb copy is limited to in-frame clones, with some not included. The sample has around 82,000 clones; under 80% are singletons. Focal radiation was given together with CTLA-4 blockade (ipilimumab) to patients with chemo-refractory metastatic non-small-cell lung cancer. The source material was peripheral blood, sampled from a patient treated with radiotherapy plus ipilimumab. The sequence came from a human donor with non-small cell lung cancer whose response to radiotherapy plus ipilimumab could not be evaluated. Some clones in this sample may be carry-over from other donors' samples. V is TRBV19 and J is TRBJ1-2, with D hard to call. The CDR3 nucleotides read TGTGCCAGTACGTACAGAAATCCGGGGGGCTACACCTTC. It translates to CASTYRNPGGYTF.